The 17 T cell receptor beta chains below all came from one sample that was sequenced in a study of cytomegalovirus exposure and HLA in healthy donors. This PCR relied on a set of 60 Vbeta primers and 13 Jbeta primers. The method was immunoSEQ multiplex PCR; TCRdb's version includes in-frame clones alone and lacks a portion of them. This sample has 95,000 to 150,000 clones, with roughly three quarters found just once. Input material: PBMCs. All receptors come from a man under 40 in good health and CMV-seropositive.

The J gene is TRBJ1-5, the V gene TRBV19; TRBD1 matches at 7 bases. Trimming cost V 6 bases and J 5 bases; bases outside gene matches: 7. Germline V gene data show CDR1 as LNHDA and CDR2 as SQIVND (reference sequence). This CDR3 contains 14 residues. The DNA of the CDR3 is TGTGCCAGTAGAAAGACAGGGCCCCATCAGCCCCAGCATTTT. Its protein is CASRKTGPHQPQHF. Based on the CDR3 plus reference TRBV19 and TRBJ1-5, the full variable domain is DGGITQSPKYLFRKEGQNVTLSCEQNLNHDAMYWYRQDPGQGLRLIYYSQIVNDFQKGDIAEGYSVSREKKESFPLTVTSAQKNPTAFYLCASRKTGPHQPQHFGDGTRLSIL.

The chain employs TRBV7-2 and TRBJ2-2; TRBD2 matches at 13 bases. Germline CDR1 reads SGHTA; CDR2 reads FQGNSA. This CDR3 region has 16 residues. J gave up 4 bases and V 8 bases, and 7 bases lay outside the gene matches. DNA of the CDR3: TGTGCCAGCGCCTGGACTAGCGGGAGATCCACCGGGGAGCTGTTTTTT. This codes for CASAWTSGRSTGELFF.

V gene TRBV28 combines with J gene TRBJ1-2, with D maybe TRBD1 (6 bases). CDR1 and CDR2 (germline): MDHEN, SYDVKM. The CDR3 is 15 residues long. The V and J ends lost 2 bases and 4 bases respectively, with 14 bases between them. The CDR3, as DNA: TGTGCCAGCAGTTTAGCAGGGGCACGGGTCTATGGCTACACCTTC. Protein sequence: CASSLAGARVYGYTF.

This chain uses TRBV7-2 with TRBJ2-2; 11 bases are a match to TRBD1. The CDR3 totals 17 residues. The germline V gene encodes CDR1 SGHTA and CDR2 FQGNSA. V was clipped by 6 bases and J by 5 bases; unmatched bases: 11. CDR3 DNA sequence: TGTGCCAGCAGTCAACAACTAGGGACAGGGGGAACCGGGGAGCTGTTTTTT. Amino acid sequence: CASSQQLGTGGTGELFF.

V is TRBV4-3 and J is TRBJ2-2; 9 nucleotides align to TRBD2. Germline lookup yields CDR1 LGHNA and CDR2 YSLEER. With 3 bases clipped from V and 7 bases from J, the junction kept 6 bases outside the gene matches. The CDR3 has 15 amino acids. In DNA, the CDR3 is TGCGCCAGCAGCCACCTTAGCGGGAGCGGCGGGGAGCTGTTTTTT. Its protein is CASSHLSGSGGELFF.

V and J are TRBV2 and TRBJ1-5; possibly TRBD1 for D (6 bases). This CDR3 has 15 residues. CDR1 SNHLY and CDR2 FYNNEI come from the germline V gene. V was shortened by 0 bases and J by 4 bases, with 10 bases between the two germline ends. This CDR3 reads CASSEARTGNQPQHF. In DNA form, the CDR3 reads TGTGCCAGCAGTGAAGCGCGAACAGGGAATCAGCCCCAGCATTTT.

This clone turned up a few times. The V gene is TRBV4-2, the J gene TRBJ2-1, with D possibly being TRBD2 (6 bases). This CDR3 spans 15 amino acids. From germline, CDR1 is LGHNA and CDR2 YNFKEQ. V was shortened by 1 base and J by 10 bases, with 17 bases between the two germline ends. CDR3 nucleotides: TGTGCCAGCAGCCAAGCGGCCATTGCAACTAGCGAGCAGTTCTTC. Protein sequence: CASSQAAIATSEQFF.

The chain employs TRBV27 and TRBJ1-1, with 11 nucleotides matching TRBD1. J lost 1 base, V lost 9 bases, and 1 base had no gene match. The germline CDR1 and CDR2 sequences are MNHEY and SMNVEV (reference sequence). This CDR3 contains 13 residues. CDR3 protein: CASGTGGNTEAFF. CDR3 sequence (DNA): TGTGCCAGTGGGACAGGGGGGAACACTGAAGCTTTCTTT.

The gene calls are TRBV6-5 and TRBJ2-5, with 10 bases identical to TRBD2. CDR1 and CDR2 from the germline V gene are MNHEY and SVGAGI. The CDR3 extends over 15 amino acids. J gave up 3 bases and V 5 bases, and 6 bases lay outside the gene matches. The CDR3 bases are TGTGCCAGCAGTCGGGAGCTAGCGGGAGAAGAGACCCAGTACTTC. Its translation is CASSRELAGEETQYF.

A few counts support this clone. V is TRBV10-3 and J is TRBJ2-7; TRBD2 aligns across 10 bases. The V gene's germline CDR1 is ENHRY and CDR2 SYGVKD. CDR3 length equals 14 residues. The ends lost 6 bases at V and 2 bases at J; junction bases unmatched: 4. The CDR3 is CAIRLAGGTYEQYF. The CDR3 DNA is TGTGCCATCAGGTTAGCGGGAGGTACCTACGAGCAGTACTTC.

The V gene is TRBV28, the J gene TRBJ1-2; D ambiguous. The CDR3 is 16 amino acids. Deletions cut 0 bases from V and 5 bases from J, with 16 bases between. Germline values: CDR1 MDHEN, CDR2 SYDVKM. CDR3 residues: CASSLWLEVRVYGYTF. Written as DNA, the CDR3 is TGTGCCAGCAGTTTATGGTTGGAGGTCCGGGTTTATGGCTACACCTTC.

Worth noting for this clone: One end of the junction is discordant with germline, which a read error may explain. The rearrangement links TRBV6-6 to TRBJ2-5; TRBD1 matches at 7 bases. The CDR3 is 14 amino acids. CDR1 and CDR2 (germline): MNHNY, SVGAGI (reference sequence). The CDR3 bases are TGTGCCAACAGTCCCTACAGGGGACAAGAGACCCAGTACTTC. Translating gives CANSPYRGQETQYF.

The gene calls are TRBV4-2 and TRBJ2-3; the match to TRBD2 covers 9 bases. V was clipped by 5 bases and J by 2 bases; unmatched bases: 8. CDR1 and CDR2 (germline): LGHNA, YNFKEQ. The CDR3 loop spans 16 amino acids. DNA of the CDR3: TGTGCCAGCAGCATACGAGCGGGAGGCCCCACAGATACGCAGTATTTT. This gives the protein CASSIRAGGPTDTQYF.

V is TRBV7-6 and J is TRBJ2-3; TRBD2 is a possible D gene (7 bases). Germline CDR1 SGHVS, CDR2 FNYEAQ. Deletions cut 0 bases from V and 4 bases from J, with 20 bases between. This CDR3 has 18 residues. The CDR3 here is CASSLAPLGGGQSDTQYF. CDR3 DNA: TGTGCCAGCAGCTTAGCGCCTTTAGGGGGAGGGCAATCAGATACGCAGTATTTT.

The genes are TRBV30 and TRBJ2-3; TRBD1 matches at 10 bases. The CDR3 is 14 residues long. CDR1 GTSNPN and CDR2 SVGIG come from the germline V gene (reference sequence). J lost 4 bases, V lost 3 bases, and 4 bases had no gene match. As DNA, the CDR3 is TGTGCCTGGAGGAAGACAGGGGGCGCAGATACGCAGTATTTT. Residues: CAWRKTGGADTQYF. Together with reference TRBV30 and TRBJ2-3, the CDR3 gives the full variable domain: SQTIHQWPATLVQPVGSPLSLECTVEGTSNPNLYWYRQAAGRGLQLLFYSVGIGQISSEVPQNLSASRPQDRQFILSSKKLLLSDSGFYLCAWRKTGGADTQYFGPGTRLTVL.

The table lists this clone with a count of one. CDR3 bases: TGTGCCAGCAGCCCACTGGGGGGGAGTAAGACCCAGTACTTC. Protein: CASSPLGGSKTQYF. The rearrangement joins TRBV2 to TRBJ2-5; 7 nucleotides align to TRBD2. V was pared by 6 bases and J by 6 bases, with 10 bases of the junction left unmatched. Germline V CDR1 and CDR2: SNHLY, FYNNEI. The length of the CDR3 is 14 residues. The full variable domain, its missing parts supplied by reference TRBV2 and TRBJ2-5, is EPEVTQTPSHQVTQMGQEVILRCVPISNHLYFYWYRQILGQKVEFLVSFYNNEISEKSEIFDDQFSVERPDGSNFTLKIRSTKLEDSAMYFCASSPLGGSKTQYFGPGTRLLVL.

The rearrangement joins TRBV30 to TRBJ2-3; 7 nucleotides line up with TRBD1. Trimming at V came to 5 bases and at J to 4 bases, leaving 3 bases not matched to a gene. CDR3 length: 12 amino acids. Germline loops: CDR1 GTSNPN, CDR2 SVGIG (reference sequence). CDR3 in amino acids: CAWGTVADTQYF. In DNA, the CDR3 is TGTGCCTGGGGGACAGTGGCAGATACGCAGTATTTT.